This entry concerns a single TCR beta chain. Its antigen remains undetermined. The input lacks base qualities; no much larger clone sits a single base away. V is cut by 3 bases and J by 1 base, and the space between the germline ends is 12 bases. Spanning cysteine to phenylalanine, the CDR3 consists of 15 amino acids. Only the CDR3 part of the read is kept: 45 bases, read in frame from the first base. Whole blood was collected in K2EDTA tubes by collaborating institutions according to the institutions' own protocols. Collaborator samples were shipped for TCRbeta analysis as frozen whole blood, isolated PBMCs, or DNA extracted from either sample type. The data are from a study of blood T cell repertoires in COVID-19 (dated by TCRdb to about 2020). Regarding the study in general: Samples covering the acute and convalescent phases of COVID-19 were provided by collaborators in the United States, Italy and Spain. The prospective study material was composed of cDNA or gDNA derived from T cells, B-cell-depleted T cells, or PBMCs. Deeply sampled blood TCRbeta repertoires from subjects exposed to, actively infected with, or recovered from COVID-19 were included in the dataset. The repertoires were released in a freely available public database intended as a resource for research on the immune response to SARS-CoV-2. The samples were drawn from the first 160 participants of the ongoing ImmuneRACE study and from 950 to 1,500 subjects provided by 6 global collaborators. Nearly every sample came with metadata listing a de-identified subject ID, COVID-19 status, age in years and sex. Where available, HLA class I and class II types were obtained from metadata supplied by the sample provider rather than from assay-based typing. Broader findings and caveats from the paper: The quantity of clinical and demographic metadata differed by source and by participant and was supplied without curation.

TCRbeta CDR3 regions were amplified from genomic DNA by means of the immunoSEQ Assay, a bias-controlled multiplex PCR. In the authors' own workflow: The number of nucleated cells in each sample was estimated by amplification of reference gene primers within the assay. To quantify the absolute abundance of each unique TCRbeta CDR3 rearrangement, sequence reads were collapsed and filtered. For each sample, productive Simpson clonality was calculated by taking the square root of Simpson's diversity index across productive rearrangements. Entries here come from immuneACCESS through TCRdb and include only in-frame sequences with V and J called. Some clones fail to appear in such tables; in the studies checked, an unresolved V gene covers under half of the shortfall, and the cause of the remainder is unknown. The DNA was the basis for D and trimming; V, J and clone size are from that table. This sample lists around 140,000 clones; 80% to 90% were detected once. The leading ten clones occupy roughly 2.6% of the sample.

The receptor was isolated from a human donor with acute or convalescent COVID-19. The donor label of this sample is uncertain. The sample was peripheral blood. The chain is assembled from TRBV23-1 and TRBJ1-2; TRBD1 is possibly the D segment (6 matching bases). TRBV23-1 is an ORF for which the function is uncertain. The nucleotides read TGCGCCAGCAGTCATAGTGGACAGCGTAACTATGGCTACACCTTC. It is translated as CASSHSGQRNYGYTF.